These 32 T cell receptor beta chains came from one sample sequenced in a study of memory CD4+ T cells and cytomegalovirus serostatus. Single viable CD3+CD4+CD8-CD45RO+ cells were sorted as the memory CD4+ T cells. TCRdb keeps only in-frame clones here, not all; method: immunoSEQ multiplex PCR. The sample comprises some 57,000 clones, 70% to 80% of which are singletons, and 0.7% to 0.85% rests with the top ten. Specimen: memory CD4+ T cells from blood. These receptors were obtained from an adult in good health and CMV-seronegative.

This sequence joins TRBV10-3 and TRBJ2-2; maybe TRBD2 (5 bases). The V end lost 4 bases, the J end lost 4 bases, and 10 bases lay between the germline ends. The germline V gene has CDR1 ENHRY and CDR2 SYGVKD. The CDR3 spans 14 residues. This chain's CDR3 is CAISGTSGTGELFF. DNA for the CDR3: TGTGCCATCAGTGGGACTTCCGGCACCGGGGAGCTGTTTTTT.

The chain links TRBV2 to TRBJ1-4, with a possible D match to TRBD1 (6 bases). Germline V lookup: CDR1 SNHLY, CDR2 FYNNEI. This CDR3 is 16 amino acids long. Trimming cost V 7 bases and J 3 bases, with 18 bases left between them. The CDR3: CASTTGKRSPNEKLFF. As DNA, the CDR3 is TGTGCCAGCACCACAGGGAAAAGGAGCCCTAATGAAAAACTGTTTTTT.

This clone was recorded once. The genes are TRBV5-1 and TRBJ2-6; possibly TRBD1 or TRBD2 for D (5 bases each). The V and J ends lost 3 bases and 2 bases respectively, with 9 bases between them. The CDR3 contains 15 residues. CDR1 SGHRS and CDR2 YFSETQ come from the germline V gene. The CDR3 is CASSWDPAGANVLTF. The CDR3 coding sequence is TGCGCCAGCAGCTGGGACCCGGCTGGGGCCAACGTCCTGACTTTC.

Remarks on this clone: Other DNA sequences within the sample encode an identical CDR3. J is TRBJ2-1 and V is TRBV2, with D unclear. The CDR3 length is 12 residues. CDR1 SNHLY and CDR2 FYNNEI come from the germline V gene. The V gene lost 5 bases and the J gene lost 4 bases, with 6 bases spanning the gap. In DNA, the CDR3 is TGTGCCAGCAGTCCCACGTACAATGAGCAGTTCTTC. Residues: CASSPTYNEQFF.

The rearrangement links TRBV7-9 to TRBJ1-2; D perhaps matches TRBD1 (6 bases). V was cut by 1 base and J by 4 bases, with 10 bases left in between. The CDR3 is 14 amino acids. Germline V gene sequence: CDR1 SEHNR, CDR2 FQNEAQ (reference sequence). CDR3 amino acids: CASSLGQASYGYTF. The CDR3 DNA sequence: TGTGCCAGCAGCTTAGGACAGGCTAGCTATGGCTACACCTTC.

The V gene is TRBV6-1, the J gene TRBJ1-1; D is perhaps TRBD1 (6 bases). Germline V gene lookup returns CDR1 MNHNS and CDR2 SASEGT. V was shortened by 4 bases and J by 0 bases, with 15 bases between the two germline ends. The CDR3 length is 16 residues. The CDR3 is CASSGRQARVNTEAFF. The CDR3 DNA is TGTGCCAGCAGTGGGCGACAGGCCCGGGTGAACACTGAAGCTTTCTTT.

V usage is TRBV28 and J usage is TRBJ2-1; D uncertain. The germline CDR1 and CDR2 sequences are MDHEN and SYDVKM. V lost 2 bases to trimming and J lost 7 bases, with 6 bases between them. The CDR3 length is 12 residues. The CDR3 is CASSLIRNEQFF. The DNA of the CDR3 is TGTGCCAGCAGTTTAATCAGGAATGAGCAGTTCTTC. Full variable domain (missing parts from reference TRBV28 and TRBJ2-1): DVKVTQSSRYLVKRTGEKVFLECVQDMDHENMFWYRQDPGLGLRLIYFSYDVKMKEKGDIPEGYSVSREKKERFSLILESASTNQTSMYLCASSLIRNEQFFGPGTRLTVL.

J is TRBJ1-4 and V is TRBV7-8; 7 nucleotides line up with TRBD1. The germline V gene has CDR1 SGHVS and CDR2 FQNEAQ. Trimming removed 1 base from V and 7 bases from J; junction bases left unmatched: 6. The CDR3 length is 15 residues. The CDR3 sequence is CASSLVQGGGEKLFF. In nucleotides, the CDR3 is TGTGCCAGCAGCTTAGTTCAAGGGGGCGGTGAAAAACTGTTTTTT.

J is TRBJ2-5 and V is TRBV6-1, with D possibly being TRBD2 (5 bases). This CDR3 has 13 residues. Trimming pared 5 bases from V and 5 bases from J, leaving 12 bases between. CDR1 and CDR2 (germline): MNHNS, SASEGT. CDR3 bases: TGTGCCAGCAGTCGGGATCCCCGGGAGACCCAGTACTTC. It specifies CASSRDPRETQYF.

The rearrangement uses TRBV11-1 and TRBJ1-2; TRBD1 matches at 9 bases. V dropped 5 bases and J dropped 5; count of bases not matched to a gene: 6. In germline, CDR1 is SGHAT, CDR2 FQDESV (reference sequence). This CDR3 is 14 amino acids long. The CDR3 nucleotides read TGTGCCAGCAGCATGATCGGGACAGGGTATGGCTACACCTTC. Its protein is CASSMIGTGYGYTF.

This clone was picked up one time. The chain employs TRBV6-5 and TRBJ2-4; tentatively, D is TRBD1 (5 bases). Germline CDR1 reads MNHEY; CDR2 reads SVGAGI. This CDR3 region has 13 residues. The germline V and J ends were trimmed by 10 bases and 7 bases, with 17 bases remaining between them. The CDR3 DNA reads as TGTGCCACCCGCGGACACCTAGGGAACATTCAGTACTTC. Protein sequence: CATRGHLGNIQYF.

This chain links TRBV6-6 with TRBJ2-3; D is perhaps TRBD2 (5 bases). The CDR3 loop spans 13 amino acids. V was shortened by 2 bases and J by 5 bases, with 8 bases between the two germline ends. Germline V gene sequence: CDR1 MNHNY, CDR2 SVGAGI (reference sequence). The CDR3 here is CASSYDYGDTQYF. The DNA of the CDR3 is TGTGCCAGCAGTTACGACTACGGAGATACGCAGTATTTT.

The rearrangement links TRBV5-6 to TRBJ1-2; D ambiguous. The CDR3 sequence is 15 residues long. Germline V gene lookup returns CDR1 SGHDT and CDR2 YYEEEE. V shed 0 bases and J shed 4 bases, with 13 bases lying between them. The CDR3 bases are TGTGCCAGCAGCTTGGTTGGACGGGAAAGCTATGGCTACACCTTC. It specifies CASSLVGRESYGYTF.

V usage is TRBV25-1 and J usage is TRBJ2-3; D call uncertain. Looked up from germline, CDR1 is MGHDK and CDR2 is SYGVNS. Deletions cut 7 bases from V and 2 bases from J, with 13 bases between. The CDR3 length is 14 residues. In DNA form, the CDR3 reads TGTGCCAGCAAGGCGTGGTCAGACACAGATACGCAGTATTTT. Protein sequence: CASKAWSDTDTQYF.

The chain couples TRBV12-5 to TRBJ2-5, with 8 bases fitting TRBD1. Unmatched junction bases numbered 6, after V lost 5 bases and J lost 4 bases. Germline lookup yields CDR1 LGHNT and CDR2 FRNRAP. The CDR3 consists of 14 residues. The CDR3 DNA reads TGTGCTAGTGGTCCCCGGACAGGGACAGAGACCCAGTACTTC. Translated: CASGPRTGTETQYF.

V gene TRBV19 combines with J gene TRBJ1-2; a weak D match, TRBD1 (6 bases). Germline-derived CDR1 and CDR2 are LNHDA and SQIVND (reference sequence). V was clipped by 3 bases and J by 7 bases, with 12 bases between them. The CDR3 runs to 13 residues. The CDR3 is CASSILIGGGYTF. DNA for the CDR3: TGTGCCAGTAGTATCTTAATAGGGGGTGGCTACACCTTC.

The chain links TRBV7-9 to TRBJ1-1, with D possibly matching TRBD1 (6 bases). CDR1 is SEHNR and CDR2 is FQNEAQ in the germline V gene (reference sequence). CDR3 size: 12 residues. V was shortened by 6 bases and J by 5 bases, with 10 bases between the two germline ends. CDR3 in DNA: TGTGCCAGCAGTCGTACAGGGACTGAAGCTTTCTTT. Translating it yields CASSRTGTEAFF.

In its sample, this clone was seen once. The CDR3 region has the DNA TGCGCCAGCAGCTTGGGACACGGAAGGGGAGATACGCAGTATTTT. As protein: CASSLGHGRGDTQYF. This chain connects TRBV5-1 to TRBJ2-3; D possibly corresponds to TRBD1 (5 bases). This CDR3 is built from 15 residues. Germline V gene data show CDR1 as SGHRS and CDR2 as YFSETQ. Trimming took off 0 bases at V and 5 bases at J, with 13 bases between the two ends.

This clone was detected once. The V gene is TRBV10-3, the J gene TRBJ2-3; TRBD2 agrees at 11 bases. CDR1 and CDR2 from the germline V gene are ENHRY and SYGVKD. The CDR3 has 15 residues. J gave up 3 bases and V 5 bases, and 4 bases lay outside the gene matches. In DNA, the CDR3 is TGTGCCATCAGTTCGACTAGCGGGGAGACAGATACGCAGTATTTT. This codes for CAISSTSGETDTQYF.

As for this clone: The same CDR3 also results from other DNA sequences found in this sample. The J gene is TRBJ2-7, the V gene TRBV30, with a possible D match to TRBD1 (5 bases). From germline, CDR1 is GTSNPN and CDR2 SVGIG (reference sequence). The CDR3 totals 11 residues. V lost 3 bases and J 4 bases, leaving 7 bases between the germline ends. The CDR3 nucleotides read TGTGCCTGGAGAGGGGAATACGAGCAGTACTTC. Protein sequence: CAWRGEYEQYF.

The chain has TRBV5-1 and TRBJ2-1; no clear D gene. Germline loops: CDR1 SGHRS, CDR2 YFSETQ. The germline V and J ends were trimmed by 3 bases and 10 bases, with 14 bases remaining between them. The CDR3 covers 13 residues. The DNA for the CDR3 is TGCGCCAGCAGCTCATTCCCGAGGCCCGAGCAGTTCTTC. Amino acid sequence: CASSSFPRPEQFF.

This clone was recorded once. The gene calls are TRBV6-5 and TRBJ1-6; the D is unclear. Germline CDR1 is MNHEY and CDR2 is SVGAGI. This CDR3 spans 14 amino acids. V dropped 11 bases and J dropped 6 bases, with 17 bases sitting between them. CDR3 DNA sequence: TGTGCCTGTCGTCCGGAACAGTCTAATTCACCCCTCCACTTT. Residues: CACRPEQSNSPLHF.

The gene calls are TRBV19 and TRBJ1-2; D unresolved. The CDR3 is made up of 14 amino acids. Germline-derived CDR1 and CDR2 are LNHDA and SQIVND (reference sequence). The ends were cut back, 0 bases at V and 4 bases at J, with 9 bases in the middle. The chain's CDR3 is CASSIDRTLYGYTF. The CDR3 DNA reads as TGTGCCAGTAGTATAGACAGGACCCTCTATGGCTACACCTTC.

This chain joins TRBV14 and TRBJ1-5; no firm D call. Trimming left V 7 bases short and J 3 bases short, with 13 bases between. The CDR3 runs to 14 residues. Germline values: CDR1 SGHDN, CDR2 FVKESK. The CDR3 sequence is CASNRGGINQPQHF. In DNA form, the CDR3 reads TGTGCCAGCAACCGAGGAGGAATCAATCAGCCCCAGCATTTT.

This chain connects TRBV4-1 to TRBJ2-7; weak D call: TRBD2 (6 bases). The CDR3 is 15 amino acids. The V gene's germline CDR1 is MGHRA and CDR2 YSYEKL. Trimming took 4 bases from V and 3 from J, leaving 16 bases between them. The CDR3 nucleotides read TGCGCCAGCAGCCTCCGGGACTTAAATATCTACGAGCAGTACTTC. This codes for CASSLRDLNIYEQYF.

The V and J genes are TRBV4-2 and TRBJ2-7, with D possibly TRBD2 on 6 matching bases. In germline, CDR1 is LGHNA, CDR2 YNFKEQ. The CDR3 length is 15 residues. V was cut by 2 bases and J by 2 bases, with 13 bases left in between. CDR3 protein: CASSQTGRGTYEQYF. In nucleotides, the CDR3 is TGTGCCAGCAGCCAAACGGGACGCGGGACCTACGAGCAGTACTTC.

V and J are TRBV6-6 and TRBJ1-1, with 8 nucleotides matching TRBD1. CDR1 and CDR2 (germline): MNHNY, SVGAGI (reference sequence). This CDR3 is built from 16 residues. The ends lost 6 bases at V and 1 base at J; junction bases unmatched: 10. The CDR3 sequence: CASSGPPGTGNTEAFF. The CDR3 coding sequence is TGTGCCAGCAGCGGACCCCCCGGGACAGGGAACACTGAAGCTTTCTTT.

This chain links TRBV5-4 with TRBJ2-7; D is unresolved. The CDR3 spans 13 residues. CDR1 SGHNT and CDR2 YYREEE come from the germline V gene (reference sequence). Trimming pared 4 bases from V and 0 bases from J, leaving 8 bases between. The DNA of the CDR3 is TGTGCCAGCAGCCGCAGGTTCTCCTACGAGCAGTACTTC. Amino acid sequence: CASSRRFSYEQYF.

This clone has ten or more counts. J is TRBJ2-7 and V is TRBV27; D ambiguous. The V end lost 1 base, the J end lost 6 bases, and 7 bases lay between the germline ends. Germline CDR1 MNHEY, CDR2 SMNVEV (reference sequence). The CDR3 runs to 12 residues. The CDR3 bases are TGTGCCAGCAGTTTATTGTTCGGCGAGCAGTACTTC. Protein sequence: CASSLLFGEQYF.

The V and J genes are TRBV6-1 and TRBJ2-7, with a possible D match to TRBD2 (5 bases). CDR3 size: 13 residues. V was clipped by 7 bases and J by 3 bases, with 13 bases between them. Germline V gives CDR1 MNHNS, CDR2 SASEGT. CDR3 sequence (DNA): TGTGCCAGCACTTTGTCCGGACTCTACGAGCAGTACTTC. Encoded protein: CASTLSGLYEQYF.

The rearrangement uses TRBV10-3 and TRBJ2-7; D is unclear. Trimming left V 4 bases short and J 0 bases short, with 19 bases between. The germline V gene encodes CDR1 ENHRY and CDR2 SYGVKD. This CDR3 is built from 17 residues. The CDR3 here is CAISASLSLLNSYEQYF. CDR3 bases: TGTGCCATCAGTGCTTCCTTAAGTCTCCTAAACTCCTACGAGCAGTACTTC.

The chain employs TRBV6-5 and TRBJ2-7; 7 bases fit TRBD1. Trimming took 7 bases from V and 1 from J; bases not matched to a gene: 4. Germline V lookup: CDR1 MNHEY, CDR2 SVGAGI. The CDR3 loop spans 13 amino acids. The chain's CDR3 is CASTDRVSYEQYF. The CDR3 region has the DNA TGTGCCAGCACCGACAGGGTTTCCTACGAGCAGTACTTC.